This is a list of T cell receptor beta chains from one sample in a study of blood T cell repertoires in COVID-19. Profiled with immunoSEQ multiplex PCR; TCRdb holds only in-frame clones, not every one. The sample lists about 130,000 clones, more than 80% occurring once. Sequences were obtained from peripheral blood. Every receptor here comes from a woman between 55 and 75 years old with acute or convalescent COVID-19. CDR3s include the opening cysteine and the closing phenylalanine or tryptophan. A D gene is named only where the DNA matches it firmly. Some rows mark clone size as missing; the rest say once, few, many or name a class of expanded clone.

J gene: TRBJ2-1
CDR3 length: 15
D gene: NA
clone size: few
V gene: TRBV9
CDR3 DNA: TGTGCCAGCAGCGTAGGGGCGGGGTGGTCGGGTGAGCAGTTCTTC
CDR3 protein: CASSVGAGWSGEQFF

J gene: TRBJ2-3
CDR3 length: 16
D gene: TRBD2
clone size: once
V gene: TRBV4-2
CDR3 DNA: TGTGCCAGCAGCCGTTCTAGCGGGCCATCCACAGATACGCAGTATTTT
CDR3 protein: CASSRSSGPSTDTQYF

J gene: TRBJ2-2
CDR3 length: 17
D gene: TRBD2
clone size: NA
V gene: TRBV3-1/TRBV3-2
CDR3 DNA: TGTGCCAGCAGCCAAGGACTAGCGGGGGCCAACACCGGGGAGCTGTTTTTT
CDR3 protein: CASSQGLAGANTGELFF

J gene: TRBJ1-1
CDR3 length: 15
D gene: NA
clone size: NA
V gene: TRBV9
CDR3 DNA: TGTGCCAGCAGCGCCTTAGAGGGCGCGCGCACTGAAGCTTTCTTT
CDR3 protein: CASSALEGARTEAFF

J gene: TRBJ1-1
CDR3 length: 13
D gene: NA
clone size: NA
V gene: TRBV7-9
CDR3 DNA: TGTGCCAGCACCCCCAGGGGGAACACTGAAGCTTTCTTT
CDR3 protein: CASTPRGNTEAFF

J gene: TRBJ2-1
CDR3 length: 15
D gene: TRBD2
clone size: once
V gene: TRBV7-8
CDR3 DNA: TGTGCCAGCAGCTTTAGCGGGCGGGGTTACAATGAGCAGTTCTTC
CDR3 protein: CASSFSGRGYNEQFF

J gene: TRBJ1-1
CDR3 length: 15
D gene: TRBD1
clone size: NA
V gene: TRBV3-1/TRBV3-2
CDR3 DNA: TGTGCCAGCAGCCCAGACGGACAGGGCATAGGTGGGGCTTTCTTT
CDR3 protein: CASSPDGQGIGGAFF

J gene: TRBJ1-2
CDR3 length: 14
D gene: NA
clone size: NA
V gene: TRBV5-4
CDR3 DNA: TGTGCCAGCGCCGTGGCCCAGGGCAACTATGGCTACACCTTC
CDR3 protein: CASAVAQGNYGYTF

J gene: TRBJ2-2
CDR3 length: 17
D gene: TRBD1
clone size: NA
V gene: TRBV9
CDR3 DNA: TGTGCCAGCAGCCCCCGTCCGGGACAGTCCTTCACCGGGGAGCTGTTTTTT
CDR3 protein: CASSPRPGQSFTGELFF

J gene: TRBJ1-2
CDR3 length: 13
D gene: NA
clone size: NA
V gene: TRBV6-4
CDR3 DNA: TGTGCCAGCAGTGGCGACCCCCAGGGATGGCACACCTTC
CDR3 protein: CASSGDPQGWHTF

J gene: TRBJ2-3
CDR3 length: 17
D gene: TRBD2
clone size: NA
V gene: TRBV4-1
CDR3 DNA: TGCGCCAGCAGCCAAGAGTGGTCGGCGGGGGGGACAGATACGCAGTATTTT
CDR3 protein: CASSQEWSAGGTDTQYF

J gene: TRBJ1-6
CDR3 length: 16
D gene: NA
clone size: once
V gene: TRBV5-1
CDR3 DNA: TGCGCCAGCAGCTTGGATTCTATTCAGGGGCGCAGCCCCCTCCACTTT
CDR3 protein: CASSLDSIQGRSPLHF

J gene: TRBJ1-1
CDR3 length: 15
D gene: NA
clone size: once
V gene: TRBV19
CDR3 DNA: TGTGCCAGTAGTTTGAGACTCAACGGGGGCACTGAAGCTTTCTTT
CDR3 protein: CASSLRLNGGTEAFF

J gene: TRBJ1-1
CDR3 length: 15
D gene: NA
clone size: NA
V gene: TRBV30
CDR3 DNA: TGTGCCTGGACCCTGGGGGGGAGGGGAGACACTGAAGCTTTCTTT
CDR3 protein: CAWTLGGRGDTEAFF

J gene: TRBJ1-6
CDR3 length: 16
D gene: NA
clone size: NA
V gene: TRBV5-4
CDR3 DNA: TGTGCCAGCAGCTTGGGGGGCCGCTCCTATAATTCACCCCTCCACTTT
CDR3 protein: CASSLGGRSYNSPLHF

J gene: TRBJ1-5
CDR3 length: 17
D gene: NA
clone size: NA
V gene: TRBV4-1
CDR3 DNA: TGCGCCAGCAGCCAAGACAAGGACAGAGATAGCAATCAGCCCCAGCATTTT
CDR3 protein: CASSQDKDRDSNQPQHF

J gene: TRBJ1-5
CDR3 length: 14
D gene: NA
clone size: NA
V gene: TRBV6-4
CDR3 DNA: TGTGCCAGCAGTGCCCAGGCTAGCAATCAGCCCCAGCATTTT
CDR3 protein: CASSAQASNQPQHF

J gene: TRBJ2-4
CDR3 length: 14
D gene: TRBD1
clone size: once
V gene: TRBV4-1
CDR3 DNA: TGCGCCAGCAGCCAAGGAACCGGGACAGCAACTCAGTACTTC
CDR3 protein: CASSQGTGTATQYF

J gene: TRBJ2-5
CDR3 length: 13
D gene: NA
clone size: NA
V gene: TRBV27
CDR3 DNA: TGTGCCAGCAGTCTAACCTACCAAGAGACCCAGTACTTC
CDR3 protein: CASSLTYQETQYF

J gene: TRBJ1-5
CDR3 length: 14
D gene: NA
clone size: few
V gene: TRBV5-5
CDR3 DNA: TGTGCCAGCAGCTTGCGACAGGACGATCAGCCCCAGCATTTT
CDR3 protein: CASSLRQDDQPQHF

J gene: TRBJ1-4
CDR3 length: 12
D gene: NA
clone size: NA
V gene: TRBV13
CDR3 DNA: TGTGCCAGCAGCTTAGGAGGGAGGGGACTGTTTTTT
CDR3 protein: CASSLGGRGLFF

J gene: TRBJ2-2
CDR3 length: 12
D gene: NA
clone size: NA
V gene: TRBV10-2
CDR3 DNA: TGCGCCAGCAATCAAGGCGGCGGGGAGCTGTTTTTT
CDR3 protein: CASNQGGGELFF

J gene: TRBJ1-5
CDR3 length: 13
D gene: TRBD1
clone size: NA
V gene: TRBV6-5
CDR3 DNA: TGTGCCAGCACCATGACAGGGTATCAGCCCCAGCATTTT
CDR3 protein: CASTMTGYQPQHF

J gene: TRBJ1-6
CDR3 length: 18
D gene: NA
clone size: NA
V gene: TRBV6-1
CDR3 DNA: TGTGCCAGCAGTGGAGCCGGGACTGTTATCTCCTATAATTCACCCCTCCACTTT
CDR3 protein: CASSGAGTVISYNSPLHF

J gene: TRBJ1-6
CDR3 length: 16
D gene: NA
clone size: NA
V gene: TRBV5-1
CDR3 DNA: TGCGCCAGCAGCTTGGAAGGCAGGGGTTCTAATTCACCCCTCCACTTT
CDR3 protein: CASSLEGRGSNSPLHF

J gene: TRBJ1-3
CDR3 length: 14
D gene: NA
clone size: once
V gene: TRBV7-9
CDR3 DNA: TGTGCCAGCGGGCGGGGCCTGAGGGAAAACACCATATATTTT
CDR3 protein: CASGRGLRENTIYF

J gene: TRBJ1-6
CDR3 length: 15
D gene: NA
clone size: NA
V gene: TRBV7-8
CDR3 DNA: TGTGCCAGCAGTCCCGAAGGACAACTAAATTCACCCCTCCACTTT
CDR3 protein: CASSPEGQLNSPLHF

J gene: TRBJ1-1
CDR3 length: 14
D gene: TRBD1
clone size: NA
V gene: TRBV28
CDR3 DNA: TGTGCCAGCAGTTCAGGGGGCAGGAACACTGAAGCTTTCTTT
CDR3 protein: CASSSGGRNTEAFF

J gene: TRBJ2-3
CDR3 length: 15
D gene: TRBD1
clone size: NA
V gene: TRBV5-4
CDR3 DNA: TGTGCCAGCAGCCCTGGGACAGGGCGGACAGATACGCAGTATTTT
CDR3 protein: CASSPGTGRTDTQYF

J gene: TRBJ2-1
CDR3 length: 14
D gene: NA
clone size: NA
V gene: TRBV3-1/TRBV3-2
CDR3 DNA: TGTGCCAGCAGCCAAGAGGTTTCGGCGGCCACGCAGTTCTTC
CDR3 protein: CASSQEVSAATQFF

J gene: TRBJ1-5
CDR3 length: 15
D gene: NA
clone size: NA
V gene: TRBV5-7
CDR3 DNA: TGTGCCAGCAGCTTGTGTTGGGCTAGCAATCAGCCCCAGCATTTT
CDR3 protein: CASSLCWASNQPQHF